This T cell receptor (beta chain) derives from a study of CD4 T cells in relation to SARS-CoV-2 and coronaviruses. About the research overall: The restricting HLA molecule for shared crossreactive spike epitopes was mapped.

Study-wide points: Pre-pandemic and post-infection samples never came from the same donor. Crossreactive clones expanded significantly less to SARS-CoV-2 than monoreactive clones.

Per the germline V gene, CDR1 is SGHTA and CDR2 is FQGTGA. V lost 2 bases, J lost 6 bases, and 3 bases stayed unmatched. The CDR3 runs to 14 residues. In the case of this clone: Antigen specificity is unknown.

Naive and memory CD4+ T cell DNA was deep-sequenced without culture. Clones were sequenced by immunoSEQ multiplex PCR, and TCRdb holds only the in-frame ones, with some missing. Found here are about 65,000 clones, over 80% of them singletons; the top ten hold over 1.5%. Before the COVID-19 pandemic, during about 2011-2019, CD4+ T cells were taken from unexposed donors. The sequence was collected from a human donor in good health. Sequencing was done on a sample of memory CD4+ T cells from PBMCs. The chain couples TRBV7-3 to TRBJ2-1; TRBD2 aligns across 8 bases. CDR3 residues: CASSLGLAPNEQFF. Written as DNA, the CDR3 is TGTGCCAGCAGCTTAGGACTAGCCCCCAATGAGCAGTTCTTC.